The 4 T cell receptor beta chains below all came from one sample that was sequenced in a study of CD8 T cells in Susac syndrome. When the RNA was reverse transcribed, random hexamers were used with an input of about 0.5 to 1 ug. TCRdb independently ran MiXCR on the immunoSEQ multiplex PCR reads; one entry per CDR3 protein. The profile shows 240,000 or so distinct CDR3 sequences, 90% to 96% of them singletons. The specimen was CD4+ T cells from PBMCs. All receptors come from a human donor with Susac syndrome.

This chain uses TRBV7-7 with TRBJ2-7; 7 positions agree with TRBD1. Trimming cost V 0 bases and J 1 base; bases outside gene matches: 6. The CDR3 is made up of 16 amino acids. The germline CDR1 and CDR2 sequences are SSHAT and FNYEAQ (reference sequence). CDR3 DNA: TGTGCCAGCAGCTTAGCGCAGACAGGGCTTTCCTACGAGCAGTACTTC. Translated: CASSLAQTGLSYEQYF.

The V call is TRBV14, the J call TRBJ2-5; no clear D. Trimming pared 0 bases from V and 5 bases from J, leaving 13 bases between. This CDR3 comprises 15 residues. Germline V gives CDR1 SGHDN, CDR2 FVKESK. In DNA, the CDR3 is TGTGCCAGCAGCCAAGATTCTGCCCTCCGGGAGACCCAGTACTTC. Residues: CASSQDSALRETQYF.

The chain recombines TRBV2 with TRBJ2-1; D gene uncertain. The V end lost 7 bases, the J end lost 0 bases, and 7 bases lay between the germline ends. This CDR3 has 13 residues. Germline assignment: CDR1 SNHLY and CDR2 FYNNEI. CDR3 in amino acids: CASIPGSYNEQFF. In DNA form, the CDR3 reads TGTGCCAGCATCCCGGGCTCCTACAATGAGCAGTTCTTC.

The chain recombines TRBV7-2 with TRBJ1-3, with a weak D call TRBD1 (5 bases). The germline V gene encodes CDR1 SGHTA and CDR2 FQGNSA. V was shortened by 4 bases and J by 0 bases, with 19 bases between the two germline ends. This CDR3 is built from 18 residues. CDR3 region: CASSSKGTQVGSGNTIYF. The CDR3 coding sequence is TGTGCCAGCAGCTCAAAGGGAACACAGGTTGGCTCTGGAAACACCATATATTTT.